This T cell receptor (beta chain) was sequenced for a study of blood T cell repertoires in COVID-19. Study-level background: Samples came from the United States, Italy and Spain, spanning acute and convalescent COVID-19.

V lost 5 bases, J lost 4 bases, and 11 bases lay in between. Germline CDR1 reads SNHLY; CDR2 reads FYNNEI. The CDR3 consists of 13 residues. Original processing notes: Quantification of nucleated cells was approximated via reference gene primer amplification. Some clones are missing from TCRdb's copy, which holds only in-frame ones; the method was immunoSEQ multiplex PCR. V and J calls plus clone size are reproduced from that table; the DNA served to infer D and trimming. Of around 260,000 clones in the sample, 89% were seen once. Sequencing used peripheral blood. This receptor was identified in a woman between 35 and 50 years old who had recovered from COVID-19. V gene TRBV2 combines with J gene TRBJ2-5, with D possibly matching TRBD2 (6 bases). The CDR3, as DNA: TGTGCCAGCAGTCATGATAGCGGAGAGACCCAGTACTTC. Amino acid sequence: CASSHDSGETQYF.